The rows below give T cell receptor beta chains drawn from one sample of a study of cytomegalovirus exposure and HLA in healthy donors. Measured with immunoSEQ multiplex PCR; TCRdb has only the in-frame clones, and not every one. The sample lists some 180,000 clones, approximately 80% seen once, with about 3.1% in the top ten. The sequenced material came from PBMCs. The receptors come from a female donor in good health and CMV-seronegative. Both conserved end residues are part of each CDR3. The order of the fields is clone size, V gene, D gene, J gene, CDR3 protein, CDR3 DNA. D genes are given only for firm matches. Only some rows state a clone size, as once, few, many or a class for expanded clones.

few	TRBV2	-	TRBJ2-2	CASSDQGADTGELFF	TGTGCCAGCAGTGATCAAGGGGCTGACACCGGGGAGCTGTTTTTT
-	TRBV2	TRBD1	TRBJ1-2	CASRVGQGIGYTF	TGTGCCAGCAGGGTCGGACAGGGGATAGGCTACACCTTC
-	TRBV5-1	-	TRBJ1-1	CASSRAGLNTEAFF	TGCGCCAGCAGCCGCGCGGGGCTGAACACTGAAGCTTTCTTT
few	TRBV6-5	-	TRBJ2-5	CATRGGGTQYF	TGTGCCACTCGTGGGGGAGGGACCCAGTACTTC
-	TRBV19	TRBD2	TRBJ2-7	CASRLAGGYEQYF	TGTGCCAGCAGACTAGCGGGAGGGTACGAGCAGTACTTC
-	TRBV18	TRBD1	TRBJ1-6	CASSPWTGGNSPLHF	TGTGCCAGCTCACCATGGACAGGCGGTAATTCACCCCTCCACTTT
once	TRBV6-1	-	TRBJ2-7	CASSDEYF	TGTGCCAGCAGTGACGAGTACTTC
-	TRBV4-1	TRBD2	TRBJ2-7	CASSLDPSGAYEQYF	TGCGCCAGCAGCCTAGACCCTAGCGGGGCTTACGAGCAGTACTTC
-	TRBV5-1	-	TRBJ2-7	CASSRTRDNPYEQYF	TGCGCCAGCAGTCGGACACGGGACAATCCCTACGAGCAGTACTTC
-	TRBV6-6	-	TRBJ2-7	CASTRTVENYEQYF	TGTGCCAGCACCCGGACAGTTGAAAACTACGAGCAGTACTTC
few	TRBV5-1	-	TRBJ2-1	CASSLGTAGEEQFF	TGCGCCAGCAGCTTGGGGACCGCCGGGGAGGAGCAGTTCTTC
-	TRBV6-6	TRBD2	TRBJ2-7	CASTLTSGSSYEQYF	TGTGCCAGCACCCTGACTAGCGGGTCCTCCTACGAGCAGTACTTC
-	TRBV11-1	TRBD2	TRBJ2-5	CASSLVGGGGETQYF	TGTGCCAGCAGCTTAGTAGGCGGGGGTGGAGAGACCCAGTACTTC
-	TRBV5-1	-	TRBJ2-3	CASRLALADTDTQYF	TGCGCCAGCAGATTGGCATTAGCGGACACAGATACGCAGTATTTT
-	TRBV18	TRBD2	TRBJ2-5	CASSPRGGQETQYF	TGTGCCAGCTCACCACGGGGGGGTCAAGAGACCCAGTACTTC
-	TRBV4-3	-	TRBJ2-1	CASSQVPRGVRNEQFF	TGCGCCAGCAGCCAAGTTCCCAGGGGGGTTAGGAATGAGCAGTTCTTC
-	TRBV5-8	-	TRBJ1-4	CASSFQGTNEKLFF	TGTGCCAGCAGCTTCCAGGGGACTAATGAAAAACTGTTTTTT
-	TRBV5-4	TRBD1	TRBJ2-2	CASSSWTGTNRELFF	TGTGCCAGCAGCTCCTGGACAGGGACAAACCGGGAGCTGTTTTTT
-	TRBV4-1	TRBD1	TRBJ1-2	CASSPGGQGNYGYTF	TGCGCCAGCAGCCCGGGGGGACAGGGGAACTATGGCTACACCTTC
-	TRBV19	-	TRBJ2-3	CASSIGVGRGYGTDTQYF	TGTGCCAGTAGTATAGGAGTAGGCAGGGGCTATGGGACAGATACGCAGTATTTT
-	TRBV5-6	TRBD1	TRBJ1-2	CASSPGQGGDYGYTF	TGTGCCAGCAGCCCAGGACAGGGAGGTGACTATGGCTACACCTTC
-	TRBV7-9	-	TRBJ2-3	CASINIASTDTQYF	TGTGCCAGCATCAACATTGCTAGCACAGATACGCAGTATTTT
-	TRBV11-1	TRBD1	TRBJ2-7	CASSPWTGSLIPSF	TGTGCCAGCAGCCCCTGGACAGGATCCCTTATTCCCTCATTC
-	TRBV11-2	-	TRBJ1-1	CASSLDQVVPEAFF	TGTGCCAGCAGCTTAGATCAGGTGGTTCCCGAAGCTTTCTTT